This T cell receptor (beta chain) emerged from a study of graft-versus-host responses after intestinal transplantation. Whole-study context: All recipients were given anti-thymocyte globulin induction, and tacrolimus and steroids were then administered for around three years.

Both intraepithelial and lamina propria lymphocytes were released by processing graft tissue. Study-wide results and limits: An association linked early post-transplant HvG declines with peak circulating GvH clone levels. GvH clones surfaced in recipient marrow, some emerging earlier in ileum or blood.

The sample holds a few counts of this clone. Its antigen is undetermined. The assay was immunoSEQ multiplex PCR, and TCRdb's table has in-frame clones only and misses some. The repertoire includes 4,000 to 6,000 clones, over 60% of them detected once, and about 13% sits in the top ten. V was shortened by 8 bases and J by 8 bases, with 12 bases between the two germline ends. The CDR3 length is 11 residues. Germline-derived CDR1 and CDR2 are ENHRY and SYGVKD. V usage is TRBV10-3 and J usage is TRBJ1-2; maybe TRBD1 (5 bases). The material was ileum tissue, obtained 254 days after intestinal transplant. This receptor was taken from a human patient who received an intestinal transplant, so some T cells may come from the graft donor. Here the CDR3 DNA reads TGTGCCATCGGGGGGGAGGGAGGCTACACCTTC. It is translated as CAIGGEGGYTF.